This is a list of T cell receptor beta chains from one sample in a study of T cells after yellow fever vaccination. TCRdb called the 5' RACE reads again in MiXCR, with one record for every CDR3 protein. The table lists around 310,000 distinct CDR3 sequences, around 3.6% of them singletons. This specimen was PBMCs, taken on the day of the yellow fever booster vaccination. Receptor source: a man aged 18 to 30 who received the YFV17D yellow fever vaccine. The CDR3 runs from the conserved cysteine through the conserved F or W. A D gene is named only where the DNA matches it firmly. Size values are once, few and many counts, or a class for expanded clones, and some rows have none.

>13|TRBV6-2/TRBV6-3|TRBD2|NA|TRBJ2-1
TGTGCCAGCGCGAAGTCCGGGGGGTCTGAGCAGTTCTTC
CASAKSGGSEQFF
>17|TRBV7-3|NA|many|TRBJ2-3
TGTGCCAGCAGCCCGCTTACGGGAGTCTCGAGCACAGATACGCAGTATTTT
CASSPLTGVSSTDTQYF
>15|TRBV20-1|NA|few|TRBJ2-2
TGCAGTGCTAAGGGTGAGGGTATTGACACCGGGGAGCTGTTTTTT
CSAKGEGIDTGELFF
>14|TRBV7-2|TRBD1|few|TRBJ2-3
TGTGCCAGCAGCCGTACAGGGGGCCGGGATACGCAGTATTTT
CASSRTGGRDTQYF
>17|TRBV7-9|NA|NA|TRBJ1-4
TGTGCCAGCAACAACCCGGGCCAACTTTTGTGGGATGAAAAACTGTTTTTT
CASNNPGQLLWDEKLFF
>14|TRBV6-2/TRBV6-3|TRBD1|many|TRBJ1-5
TGTGCCAGCAGTAAAGACAGGGAAGGGGAGCCCCAGCATTTT
CASSKDREGEPQHF
>15|TRBV7-9|NA|few|TRBJ2-2
TGTGCCAGCAGCTTAACAGGGATGGACACCGGGGAGCTGTTTTTT
CASSLTGMDTGELFF
>12|TRBV20-1|TRBD2|many|TRBJ2-7
TGCAGTGCCGGGACTATCTCCTACGAGCAGTACTTC
CSAGTISYEQYF
>15|TRBV11-2|NA|few|TRBJ2-2
TGTGCCAGCAACCTCTGGGCTTATGGCACCGGGGAGCTGTTTTTT
CASNLWAYGTGELFF
>16|TRBV4-1|TRBD1|many|TRBJ1-1
TGCGCCAGCAGCCGCTCGGGACAGGTAGCGAACACTGAAGCTTTCTTT
CASSRSGQVANTEAFF
>17|TRBV7-8|TRBD1|few|TRBJ1-4
TGTGCCAGCAGCTTATCCAGGGGGCGCGAGTCTAATGAAAAACTGTTTTTT
CASSLSRGRESNEKLFF
>16|TRBV5-1|TRBD2|many|TRBJ2-1
TGCGCCAGCAGCTTGGTCGTTAGCGGGGGGGCCTATGAGCAGTTCTTC
CASSLVVSGGAYEQFF
>16|TRBV5-1|NA|many|TRBJ1-2
TGCGCCAGCAGCTTGCGGGTGATGGACGGAAACTATGGCTACACCTTC
CASSLRVMDGNYGYTF
>17|TRBV4-1|NA|NA|TRBJ2-1
TGCGCCAGCAGCCAAGACTACCACGGACTCGCCTACAATGAGCAGTTCTTC
CASSQDYHGLAYNEQFF
>12|TRBV30|NA|NA|TRBJ2-6
TGTGCCTGGAGTCCTGGGGCCAACGTCCTGACTTTC
CAWSPGANVLTF
>14|TRBV10-3|TRBD2|many|TRBJ2-1
TGTGCCATCAGCGTAGCGGGGGGAAGGGGTGAGCAGTTCTTC
CAISVAGGRGEQFF
>15|TRBV5-8|TRBD2|few|TRBJ2-1
TGTGCCAGCAGCTTGGCGGGCGGGGGGGCGAATGAGCAGTTCTTC
CASSLAGGGANEQFF
>13|TRBV21-1|NA|many|TRBJ2-7
TGTGCCAGCAGCAACGGGCGTTCCTACGAGCAGTACTTC
CASSNGRSYEQYF
>16|TRBV11-2|TRBD1|many|TRBJ2-1
TGTGCCAGCAGCTTAGACTGGACAGGGGCCTACAATGAGCAGTTCTTC
CASSLDWTGAYNEQFF
>15|TRBV5-4|NA|NA|TRBJ1-1
TGTGCCAGCACCCCGCGGGGGGGAGTGAACACTGAAGCTTTCTTT
CASTPRGGVNTEAFF
>13|TRBV20-1|TRBD2|many|TRBJ2-3
TGCAGTGCCCGAGCGGGGAGCACAGATACGCAGTATTTT
CSARAGSTDTQYF
>16|TRBV10-3|NA|once|TRBJ2-3
TGTGCCATCGGAAGACGCAAACTAGATGGCACAGATACGCAGTATTTT
CAIGRRKLDGTDTQYF
>14|TRBV2|NA|many|TRBJ2-5
TGTGCCAGCAGTGAGGTAGTCCCCAAGGAGACCCAGTACTTC
CASSEVVPKETQYF